A selection of T cell receptor beta chains follows, all from one sample in a study of cytotoxic CD8 clonotypes in ibrutinib-treated CLL. The protocol was immunoSEQ multiplex PCR, while the TCRdb copy is restricted to in-frame clones and leaves out a portion. This repertoire shows around 160,000 clones, more than 65% found once; its top ten account for roughly 2%. The starting material was PBMCs, obtained after 12 months of ibrutinib treatment. Receptors were obtained from a human donor with chronic lymphocytic leukemia. Each CDR3 is given with its conserved first and last residue. The order of the fields is clone size, D gene, V gene, J gene, CDR3 protein, CDR3 DNA. D genes are given only for firm matches. A clone size is listed for some rows: how often the clone was seen (once, few, many), or a class if it is expanded.

clone size: -
D gene: -
V gene: TRBV4-2
J gene: TRBJ2-4
CDR3 protein: CASSQEWRAGSDIQYF
CDR3 DNA: TGTGCCAGCAGCCAAGAATGGCGGGCAGGGTCGGACATTCAGTACTTC

clone size: -
D gene: TRBD1
V gene: TRBV6-6
J gene: TRBJ1-2
CDR3 protein: CASRQGQGNYGYTF
CDR3 DNA: TGTGCCAGCAGACAGGGACAGGGGAACTATGGCTACACCTTC

clone size: -
D gene: -
V gene: TRBV11-2
J gene: TRBJ1-6
CDR3 protein: CASSPQGYNSPLHF
CDR3 DNA: TGTGCCAGCAGCCCACAGGGATATAATTCACCCCTCCACTTT

clone size: -
D gene: -
V gene: TRBV7-2
J gene: TRBJ2-3
CDR3 protein: CASSARGGVPDTQYF
CDR3 DNA: TGTGCCAGCAGCGCTAGGGGGGGGGTCCCAGATACGCAGTATTTT

clone size: -
D gene: TRBD1
V gene: TRBV7-9
J gene: TRBJ1-1
CDR3 protein: CASSRQGEAFF
CDR3 DNA: TGTGCCAGCAGCAGACAGGGTGAAGCTTTCTTT

clone size: once
D gene: -
V gene: TRBV28
J gene: TRBJ1-1
CDR3 protein: CASSLPPGATEAFF
CDR3 DNA: TGTGCCAGCAGTTTACCCCCGGGGGCCACTGAAGCTTTCTTT

clone size: -
D gene: TRBD1
V gene: TRBV28
J gene: TRBJ1-5
CDR3 protein: CASRAERTGVGPQHF
CDR3 DNA: TGTGCCAGCAGGGCTGAGAGGACAGGAGTTGGGCCCCAGCATTTT

clone size: -
D gene: -
V gene: TRBV7-2
J gene: TRBJ2-1
CDR3 protein: CASSLAEEQFF
CDR3 DNA: TGTGCCAGCAGCTTAGCCGAGGAGCAGTTCTTC

clone size: once
D gene: TRBD1
V gene: TRBV6-5
J gene: TRBJ2-7
CDR3 protein: CASSRDRADHEQYF
CDR3 DNA: TGTGCCAGCAGCCGAGACAGGGCCGACCACGAGCAGTACTTC

clone size: -
D gene: -
V gene: TRBV10-3
J gene: TRBJ1-4
CDR3 protein: CAIREPGYTNEKLFF
CDR3 DNA: TGTGCCATCAGAGAACCCGGGTATACTAATGAAAAACTGTTTTTT

clone size: -
D gene: -
V gene: TRBV28
J gene: TRBJ2-5
CDR3 protein: CASSPLYRAQYF
CDR3 DNA: TGTGCCAGCAGTCCTCTCTACAGAGCCCAGTACTTC

clone size: -
D gene: TRBD1
V gene: TRBV7-6
J gene: TRBJ2-2
CDR3 protein: CASSRDRGGTGELFF
CDR3 DNA: TGTGCCAGCAGTCGGGACAGGGGAGGGACCGGGGAGCTGTTTTTT

clone size: -
D gene: -
V gene: TRBV20-1
J gene: TRBJ2-7
CDR3 protein: CSAGMPEQYF
CDR3 DNA: TGCAGTGCTGGGATGCCCGAGCAGTACTTC

clone size: once
D gene: -
V gene: TRBV7-9
J gene: TRBJ1-5
CDR3 protein: CASSSRGKGVQPQHF
CDR3 DNA: TGTGCCAGCAGCTCCCGCGGGAAAGGAGTTCAGCCCCAGCATTTT

clone size: once
D gene: TRBD1
V gene: TRBV5-4
J gene: TRBJ1-2
CDR3 protein: CASSQDRGRMNYGYTF
CDR3 DNA: TGTGCCAGCAGCCAGGACAGGGGGCGAATGAACTATGGCTACACCTTC

clone size: -
D gene: -
V gene: TRBV7-2
J gene: TRBJ2-2
CDR3 protein: CASSSNPGGELFF
CDR3 DNA: TGTGCCAGCAGTTCTAATCCGGGCGGGGAGCTGTTTTTT

clone size: -
D gene: -
V gene: TRBV11-3
J gene: TRBJ2-4
CDR3 protein: CASSGGRIQYF
CDR3 DNA: TGTGCCAGCAGCGGTGGGCGCATTCAGTACTTC

clone size: -
D gene: -
V gene: TRBV5-1
J gene: TRBJ1-2
CDR3 protein: CASSLEGGAYGYTF
CDR3 DNA: TGCGCCAGCAGCTTGGAAGGGGGGGCCTATGGCTACACCTTC

clone size: -
D gene: -
V gene: TRBV14
J gene: TRBJ1-5
CDR3 protein: CASSSDTRKAQPQHF
CDR3 DNA: TGTGCCAGCAGCTCCGACACCCGCAAGGCTCAGCCCCAGCATTTT

clone size: -
D gene: TRBD1
V gene: TRBV28
J gene: TRBJ1-5
CDR3 protein: CASSFASGRGGNQPQHF
CDR3 DNA: TGTGCCAGCAGTTTCGCGTCTGGCAGGGGGGGCAATCAGCCCCAGCATTTT

clone size: -
D gene: TRBD1
V gene: TRBV7-2
J gene: TRBJ1-2
CDR3 protein: CASSLTGTGERGYTF
CDR3 DNA: TGTGCCAGCAGCTTAACGGGGACAGGGGAGAGGGGCTACACCTTC

clone size: -
D gene: -
V gene: TRBV19
J gene: TRBJ1-1
CDR3 protein: CASRRGKVLEAFF
CDR3 DNA: TGTGCCAGTAGAAGGGGCAAGGTCCTTGAAGCTTTCTTT

clone size: -
D gene: -
V gene: TRBV7-2
J gene: TRBJ1-3
CDR3 protein: CASSLDPTPSGNTIYF
CDR3 DNA: TGTGCCAGCAGCCTCGACCCTACCCCATCCGGAAACACCATATATTTT

clone size: -
D gene: TRBD1
V gene: TRBV5-5
J gene: TRBJ1-2
CDR3 protein: CASSPNRGPVYGYTF
CDR3 DNA: TGTGCCAGCAGCCCCAACAGGGGGCCGGTCTATGGCTACACCTTC

clone size: -
D gene: -
V gene: TRBV15
J gene: TRBJ2-4
CDR3 protein: CATSLTGEGAKNIQYF
CDR3 DNA: TGTGCCACCAGCCTAACAGGGGAGGGGGCCAAAAACATTCAGTACTTC

clone size: -
D gene: -
V gene: TRBV7-9
J gene: TRBJ2-3
CDR3 protein: CASSPSRTDTQYF
CDR3 DNA: TGTGCCAGCAGCCCCTCGAGAACAGATACGCAGTATTTT

clone size: -
D gene: TRBD2
V gene: TRBV2
J gene: TRBJ2-1
CDR3 protein: CASSFTSGNNEQFF
CDR3 DNA: TGTGCCAGCAGTTTTACTAGCGGAAACAATGAGCAGTTCTTC

clone size: once
D gene: TRBD1
V gene: TRBV7-9
J gene: TRBJ1-1
CDR3 protein: CASRKQGQGGTEAFF
CDR3 DNA: TGTGCCAGCAGAAAACAGGGACAGGGGGGCACTGAAGCTTTCTTT

clone size: -
D gene: -
V gene: TRBV2
J gene: TRBJ1-2
CDR3 protein: CATALQTNYGYTF
CDR3 DNA: TGTGCCACGGCATTACAGACTAACTATGGCTACACCTTC